This T cell receptor (beta chain) is drawn from a study of T cell responses to AZD1222 COVID-19 vaccine. The length of the CDR3 is 14 residues. V lost 7 bases and J lost 0; bases outside the gene matches: 4. Germline V gene sequence: CDR1 SQVTM, CDR2 ANQGSEA. The method was immunoSEQ multiplex PCR; TCRdb's version includes in-frame clones alone and lacks a portion of them. Among about 140,000 clones listed, roughly 87% were seen once. This specimen was peripheral blood, taken 28 days after the second AZD1222 dose. The sequence was collected from an adult who received the AZD1222 COVID-19 vaccine. The chain combines TRBV29-1 with TRBJ1-1, with 11 bases lining up with TRBD1. The CDR3 nucleotides are TGCAGCGGCTGGACAGGGGGCTTGAACACTGAAGCTTTCTTT. Translating gives CSGWTGGLNTEAFF.